The 21 T cell receptor beta chains given below trace back to one sample, sequenced in a study of CD4+ T cells in melanoma. Repertoires were generated with immunoSEQ multiplex PCR, while TCRdb's copy carries only in-frame clones and drops some. The table shows more than 13,000 clones, with 80% to 85% occurring only once. Sequencing was done on a sample of cells from a culture (not recorded whether cultured in vitro). These receptors were collected from a human donor with melanoma.

The rearrangement links TRBV7-9 to TRBJ2-5; TRBD2 is a possible D gene (5 bases). The CDR3 consists of 14 residues. CDR1 and CDR2 from the germline V gene are SEHNR and FQNEAQ (reference sequence). Trimming pared 4 bases from V and 5 bases from J, leaving 14 bases between. The DNA of the CDR3 is TGTGCCAGCAGCTCTTCTAGCTCTGGCGAGACCCAGTACTTC. It codes for CASSSSSSGETQYF.

The V and J genes are TRBV6-6 and TRBJ2-6; D remains unclear. V was clipped by 2 bases and J by 3 bases, with 8 bases between them. The length of the CDR3 is 15 residues. Germline CDR1 reads MNHNY; CDR2 reads SVGAGI (reference sequence). Written as DNA, the CDR3 is TGTGCCAGCAGTTACCCAGAGGATGGGGCCAACGTCCTGACTTTC. The encoded protein is CASSYPEDGANVLTF.

The gene calls are TRBV5-6 and TRBJ1-6; D might be TRBD1 (5 bases). The V end was cut by 4 bases, the J end by 9 bases, with 14 bases between. The germline V gene has CDR1 SGHDT and CDR2 YYEEEE. This CDR3 is built from 14 residues. The CDR3 here is CASSQGRRGSPLHF. Written as DNA, the CDR3 is TGTGCCAGCAGCCAAGGACGGAGGGGTTCACCCCTCCACTTT.

This sequence joins TRBV4-2 and TRBJ2-6; D is possibly TRBD2 (6 bases). V lost 4 bases and J 0 bases, leaving 10 bases between the germline ends. The CDR3 is 16 amino acids. CDR1 and CDR2 (germline): LGHNA, YNFKEQ. The CDR3 loop is CASSPGGNSGANVLTF. CDR3 in DNA: TGTGCCAGCAGCCCCGGAGGGAACTCTGGGGCCAACGTCCTGACTTTC.

This rearrangement joins TRBV11-2 to TRBJ1-3; tentatively, D is TRBD1 (5 bases). CDR3 length: 16 residues. Germline CDR1 is SGHAT and CDR2 is FQNNGV. Trimming cost V 1 base and J 2 bases, with 12 bases left between them. CDR3 bases: TGTGCCAGCAGCTTAGTGCAGGGCTCGGCTGGAAACACCATATATTTT. It codes for CASSLVQGSAGNTIYF. Based on the CDR3 plus reference TRBV11-2 and TRBJ1-3, the full variable domain is EAGVAQSPRYKIIEKRQSVAFWCNPISGHATLYWYQQILGQGPKLLIQFQNNGVVDDSQLPKDRFSAERLKGVDSTLKIQPAKLEDSAVYLCASSLVQGSAGNTIYFGEGSWLTVV.

The chain has TRBV6-1 and TRBJ2-7; 10 bases align to TRBD1. Germline V gene lookup returns CDR1 MNHNS and CDR2 SASEGT. The CDR3 length is 13 residues. With V trimmed by 8 bases and J by 1 base, 2 bases remained unmatched. The CDR3 region is CASRDRGSYEQYF. The CDR3 bases are TGTGCCAGCCGGGACAGGGGATCCTACGAGCAGTACTTC.

The V call is TRBV6-5, the J call TRBJ2-7, with D perhaps TRBD2 (7 bases). Trimming shortened V by 2 bases and J by 3 bases, and 14 bases separated the two germline ends. CDR1 and CDR2 (germline): MNHEY, SVGAGI. This CDR3 has 15 residues. CDR3 bases: TGTGCCAGCAGTTACGATAGGGGGGGATACTACGAGCAGTACTTC. Amino acid sequence: CASSYDRGGYYEQYF.

The V gene is TRBV18, the J gene TRBJ2-1; D is unresolved. Germline CDR1 KGHSH, CDR2 LQKENI. The ends were cut back, 8 bases at V and 6 bases at J, with 8 bases in the middle. This CDR3 has 11 residues. The DNA for the CDR3 is TGTGCCAGCGGAGTGGGCAATGAGCAGTTCTTC. Encoded protein: CASGVGNEQFF.

This clone was seen once. This rearrangement joins TRBV5-1 to TRBJ2-7, with D tentatively TRBD1 (5 bases). Germline lookup yields CDR1 SGHRS and CDR2 YFSETQ. The CDR3 is 15 residues long. Trimming left V 0 bases short and J 2 bases short, with 12 bases between. In DNA, the CDR3 is TGCGCCAGCAGCTTGGATGCCCAGGGCGCCTACGAGCAGTACTTC. It encodes CASSLDAQGAYEQYF.

The chain has TRBV30 and TRBJ1-3; D is undetermined. Trimming shortened V by 0 bases and J by 3 bases, and 6 bases separated the two germline ends. The CDR3 is made up of 13 amino acids. Germline values: CDR1 GTSNPN, CDR2 SVGIG (reference sequence). CDR3 DNA sequence: TGTGCCTGGAGTGTAAGCCGTGGAAACACCATATATTTT. It codes for CAWSVSRGNTIYF. The full variable domain, rest sourced from reference TRBV30 and TRBJ1-3, is SQTIHQWPATLVQPVGSPLSLECTVEGTSNPNLYWYRQAAGRGLQLLFYSVGIGQISSEVPQNLSASRPQDRQFILSSKKLLLSDSGFYLCAWSVSRGNTIYFGEGSWLTVV.

The J gene is TRBJ2-7, the V gene TRBV7-2; D unresolved. V gave up 0 bases and J gave up 3 bases, with 15 bases separating them. This CDR3 is 16 amino acids long. Germline loops: CDR1 SGHTA, CDR2 FQGNSA. CDR3 residues: CASSLAPWGSLYEQYF. For the CDR3, the DNA is TGTGCCAGCAGCTTAGCACCTTGGGGTTCCCTCTACGAGCAGTACTTC.

The CDR3 DNA reads TGTGCCAGTAGGACACAGGGGGCGATGGGAGGCTACACCTTC. It is translated as CASRTQGAMGGYTF. The rearrangement joins TRBV19 to TRBJ1-2; TRBD1 matches 9 bases. Trimming cost V 6 bases and J 8 bases; bases outside gene matches: 10. The CDR3 has 14 amino acids. CDR1 LNHDA and CDR2 SQIVND come from the germline V gene (reference sequence). Full variable domain (outside the CDR3, taken from reference TRBV19 and TRBJ1-2): DGGITQSPKYLFRKEGQNVTLSCEQNLNHDAMYWYRQDPGQGLRLIYYSQIVNDFQKGDIAEGYSVSREKKESFPLTVTSAQKNPTAFYLCASRTQGAMGGYTFGSGTRLTVV.

The chain combines TRBV30 with TRBJ2-5; 15 bases match TRBD2. The germline V gene has CDR1 GTSNPN and CDR2 SVGIG (reference sequence). This CDR3 comprises 16 residues. The V and J ends lost 0 bases and 7 bases, in that order; junction bases with no gene match: 6. The DNA for the CDR3 is TGTGCCTGGAGTGTACCGGGACTAGCGGGGGGCCGGACCCAGTACTTC. Translated: CAWSVPGLAGGRTQYF.

The chain combines TRBV29-1 with TRBJ1-1, with 10 bases lining up with TRBD1. Germline CDR1 and CDR2: SQVTM and ANQGSEA. The CDR3 contains 16 residues. V was clipped by 7 bases and J by 4 bases; unmatched bases: 15. CDR3 residues: CSAYSGGTGVPTEAFF. CDR3 sequence (DNA): TGCAGCGCCTACTCCGGTGGGACAGGGGTCCCCACTGAAGCTTTCTTT.

The chain combines TRBV5-6 with TRBJ1-4, with TRBD1 identical over 10 bases. The germline V gene has CDR1 SGHDT and CDR2 YYEEEE. This CDR3 comprises 14 residues. Trimming took 4 bases from V and 6 from J; bases not matched to a gene: 3. CDR3 region: CASSQTGGDEKLFF. In nucleotides, the CDR3 is TGTGCCAGCAGCCAGACAGGGGGCGATGAAAAACTGTTTTTT.

The gene calls are TRBV27 and TRBJ2-7; D not certain. V lost 10 bases to trimming and J lost 6 bases, with 13 bases between them. CDR3 length: 11 amino acids. Germline lookup yields CDR1 MNHEY and CDR2 SMNVEV (reference sequence). Here the CDR3 reads CATERGSEQYF. CDR3 DNA sequence: TGTGCCACCGAGAGAGGCAGCGAGCAGTACTTC.

V and J are TRBV7-2 and TRBJ1-5; TRBD1 is a possible D gene (6 bases). The CDR3 spans 16 residues. Per the germline V gene, CDR1 is SGHTA and CDR2 is FQGNSA. V dropped 2 bases and J dropped 6 bases, with 17 bases sitting between them. The CDR3 nucleotides read TGTGCCAGCAGCTTAACACGGACAGTCTACCCTCAGCCCCAGCATTTT. Its translation is CASSLTRTVYPQPQHF.

The chain recombines TRBV27 with TRBJ2-7; D possibly corresponds to TRBD2 (7 bases). The length of the CDR3 is 15 residues. Deletions cut 8 bases from V and 0 bases from J, with 17 bases between. CDR1 MNHEY and CDR2 SMNVEV come from the germline V gene (reference sequence). CDR3 nucleotide sequence: TGTGCCAGCCGTAGTTCCGGGGGGCACTCCTACGAGCAGTACTTC. Protein: CASRSSGGHSYEQYF.

V gene TRBV30 combines with J gene TRBJ1-5, with no clear D. CDR1 is GTSNPN and CDR2 is SVGIG in the germline V gene (reference sequence). The CDR3 loop spans 13 amino acids. V lost 2 bases, J lost 7 bases, and 12 bases lay in between. CDR3 nucleotides: TGTGCCTGGAGTTCTCTCACCTGGCAGCCCCAGCATTTT. It is translated as CAWSSLTWQPQHF.

The chain links TRBV6-5 to TRBJ2-2, with D possibly TRBD2 on 5 matching bases. Per germline, CDR1 MNHEY and CDR2 SVGAGI. There are 13 residues in the CDR3. Trimming removed 7 bases from V and 5 bases from J, with 11 bases in between. The CDR3 region is CASTPGWTGELFF. The CDR3 DNA sequence: TGTGCCAGCACCCCGGGGTGGACCGGGGAGCTGTTTTTT.

This clone came up once. The chain joins TRBV5-1 to TRBJ2-4; 9 bases agree with TRBD1. This CDR3 spans 15 amino acids. V dropped 1 base and J dropped 7; count of bases not matched to a gene: 6. The germline V gene has CDR1 SGHRS and CDR2 YFSETQ. This CDR3 is CASSLRQGVPNIQYF. In DNA form, the CDR3 reads TGCGCCAGCAGCTTGCGACAGGGGGTACCCAACATTCAGTACTTC.